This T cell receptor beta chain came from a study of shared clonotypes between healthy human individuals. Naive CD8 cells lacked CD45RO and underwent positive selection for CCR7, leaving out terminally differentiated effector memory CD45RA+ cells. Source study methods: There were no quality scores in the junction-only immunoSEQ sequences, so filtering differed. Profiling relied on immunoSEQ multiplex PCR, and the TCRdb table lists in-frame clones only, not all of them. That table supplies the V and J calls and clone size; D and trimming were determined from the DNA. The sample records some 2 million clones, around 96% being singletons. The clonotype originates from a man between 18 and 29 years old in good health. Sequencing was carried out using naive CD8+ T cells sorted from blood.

CDR3 sequence reads: CASSFGPSPSNYGYTF. Written as DNA, the CDR3 is TGTGCCAGCAGCTTTGGTCCGTCCCCATCTAACTATGGCTACACCTTC. The V and J genes are TRBV7-9 and TRBJ1-2; D unresolved. Germline V gene sequence: CDR1 SEHNR, CDR2 FQNEAQ (reference sequence). The CDR3 runs to 16 residues. The V end lost 3 bases, the J end lost 0 bases, and 14 bases lay between the germline ends.